Presented here are 30 T cell receptor beta chains from one specimen sequenced in a study of CD8 T cells in ankylosing spondylitis. Findings and caveats of the study: Ankylosing spondylitis blood appeared to be characterized by a TCR beta motif of about 8 highly homologous variants.

TCRdb re-called the 5' RACE reads with MiXCR, one entry per CDR3 protein. The table includes hundreds of thousands of distinct CDR3 sequences, about 11% detected once. The antigens these receptors bind are not known. Sequencing was done on a sample of blood, either unsorted or a sorted T cell fraction (not recorded which). Source of these receptors: a male donor with ankylosing spondylitis.

This clonotype showed up just a few times. This chain joins TRBV11-2 and TRBJ2-7; D is perhaps TRBD2 (7 bases). The germline gives CDR1 SGHAT, CDR2 FQNNGV. The V end was cut by 5 bases, the J end by 2 bases, with 19 bases between. This CDR3 spans 16 amino acids. The CDR3 reads CASSVGGGLMAYEQYF. The DNA for the CDR3 is TGTGCCAGCAGCGTAGGGGGGGGCCTTATGGCCTACGAGCAGTACTTC.

This clonotype was seen repeatedly, ten times or more. This sequence joins TRBV27 and TRBJ2-7; tentative D call: TRBD2 (6 bases). The V and J ends lost 4 bases and 3 bases respectively, with 16 bases between them. The CDR3 runs to 15 residues. Germline assignment: CDR1 MNHEY and CDR2 SMNVEV (reference sequence). The CDR3 nucleotides are TGTGCCAGCAGTTATAGCGGATGGGACTTCTACGAGCAGTACTTC. Translating gives CASSYSGWDFYEQYF.

A few counts support this clonotype. V is TRBV28 and J is TRBJ1-1, with D possibly matching TRBD1 (6 bases). The germline V gene encodes CDR1 MDHEN and CDR2 SYDVKM. The CDR3 covers 14 residues. The CDR3 DNA reads TGTGCTACCTACGGGGGCGGATGGGACACTGAAGCTTTCTTT. Protein: CATYGGGWDTEAFF.

This clonotype was seen at least ten times. This chain links TRBV29-1 with TRBJ1-1; D unclear. This CDR3 has 14 residues. Germline V gene lookup returns CDR1 SQVTM and CDR2 ANQGSEA. The ends were cut back, 7 bases at V and 1 base at J, with 16 bases in the middle. CDR3 sequence (DNA): TGCAGCGCCCGAACAACTGATACGAACACTGAAGCTTTCTTT. It is translated as CSARTTDTNTEAFF.

This clonotype was observed many times. V is TRBV5-1 and J is TRBJ2-7, with 9 bases that match TRBD1. Per germline, CDR1 SGHRS and CDR2 YFSETQ. The CDR3 length is 14 residues. With 3 bases clipped from V and 3 bases from J, the junction kept 4 bases outside the gene matches. CDR3 DNA sequence: TGCGCCAGCAGCTCCCGGACAGGGGACTACGAGCAGTACTTC. It is translated as CASSSRTGDYEQYF.

This clonotype was seen many times. The chain joins TRBV7-2 to TRBJ2-1; D ambiguous. Trimming removed 5 bases from V and 7 bases from J, with 12 bases in between. The length of the CDR3 is 13 residues. Germline CDR1 and CDR2: SGHTA and FQGNSA. The CDR3 protein is CASSLGRLNEQFF. The CDR3 DNA reads as TGTGCCAGCAGCCTAGGACGGTTAAATGAGCAGTTCTTC. Full variable domain (outside the CDR3, taken from reference TRBV7-2 and TRBJ2-1): GAGVSQSPSNKVTEKGKDVELRCDPISGHTALYWYRQSLGQGLEFLIYFQGNSAPDKSGLPSDRFSAERTGGSVSTLTIQRTQQEDSAVYLCASSLGRLNEQFFGPGTRLTVL.

This clonotype occurred a few times. The chain recombines TRBV20-1 with TRBJ2-3; maybe TRBD2 (6 bases). With 1 base removed from V and 10 bases from J, the gap between germline ends came to 12 bases. The CDR3 totals 12 residues. Germline CDR1 DFQATT, CDR2 SNEGSKA (reference sequence). CDR3: CSARARRDAQYF. CDR3 nucleotide sequence: TGCAGTGCTAGAGCTAGGCGGGATGCGCAGTATTTT.

This clonotype was seen a handful of times. V usage is TRBV7-2 and J usage is TRBJ1-2, with 9 bases identical to TRBD1. CDR3 length: 16 amino acids. With 6 bases clipped from V and 0 bases from J, the junction kept 8 bases outside the gene matches. Germline V gene sequence: CDR1 SGHTA, CDR2 FQGNSA. CDR3 sequence: CASSPQGARANYGYTF. CDR3 in DNA: TGTGCCAGCAGTCCACAGGGGGCGCGAGCTAACTATGGCTACACCTTC.

In this sample, this clonotype turned up a few times. This chain links TRBV20-1 with TRBJ1-1; D not certain. The CDR3 sequence is 10 residues long. Germline V gene data show CDR1 as DFQATT and CDR2 as SNEGSKA (reference sequence). The V end lost 7 bases, the J end lost 7 bases, and 10 bases lay between the germline ends. The chain's CDR3 is CSVRTVEAFF. The DNA of the CDR3 is TGCAGTGTACGGACGGTTGAAGCTTTCTTT.

The rearrangement links TRBV9 to TRBJ2-1; D may correspond to TRBD1 or TRBD2 (6 bases each). With 0 bases removed from V and 5 bases from J, the gap between germline ends came to 15 bases. The CDR3 loop spans 16 amino acids. Germline-derived CDR1 and CDR2 are SGDLS and YYNGEE. The CDR3, as DNA: TGTGCCAGCAGCGTAGGGGGGGTGGGGACAAACAATGAGCAGTTCTTC. Translated, it gives CASSVGGVGTNNEQFF.

The chain uses TRBV15 and TRBJ1-1; D gene uncertain. CDR3 size: 14 residues. Trimming cost V 0 bases and J 8 bases, with 13 bases left between them. Germline loops: CDR1 LNHNV, CDR2 YYDKDF (reference sequence). CDR3 sequence: CATSRDRAELEAFF. The CDR3 region has the DNA TGTGCCACCAGCAGAGATCGGGCAGAGCTGGAAGCTTTCTTT.

At least ten counts were recorded for this clonotype. The chain combines TRBV12-3 or TRBV12-4 with TRBJ1-1; D remains unclear. V lost 8 bases and J lost 0, with 13 bases in between. The CDR3 extends over 14 amino acids. The CDR3 sequence: CASRRLVLNTEAFF. CDR3 bases: TGTGCCAGCCGCCGATTGGTCTTGAACACTGAAGCTTTCTTT.

This clonotype was recorded many times. The rearrangement joins TRBV4-2 to TRBJ2-1, with 14 positions matching TRBD2. With 4 bases clipped from V and 8 bases from J, the junction kept 10 bases outside the gene matches. The CDR3 has 17 amino acids. In germline, CDR1 is LGHNA, CDR2 YNFKEQ. The CDR3 bases are TGTGCCAGCAGCCCAAGGGGACTAGCGGGAGCGGTCCATGAGCAGTTCTTC. Its translation: CASSPRGLAGAVHEQFF.

V is TRBV5-1 and J is TRBJ2-5, with 7 bases fitting TRBD1. V was pared by 6 bases and J by 5 bases, with 7 bases of the junction left unmatched. This CDR3 spans 13 amino acids. Germline V CDR1 and CDR2: SGHRS, YFSETQ. The CDR3 DNA reads as TGCGCCAGCACGTTACAGGGGATGGAGACCCAGTACTTC. Its protein product is CASTLQGMETQYF. Supplemented by reference TRBV5-1 and TRBJ2-5, the full variable domain reads KAGVTQTPRYLIKTRGQQVTLSCSPISGHRSVSWYQQTPGQGLQFLFEYFSETQRNKGNFPGRFSGRQFSNSRSEMNVSTLELGDSALYLCASTLQGMETQYFGPGTRLLVL.

The chain uses TRBV12-3 or TRBV12-4 and TRBJ2-7; D is ambiguous. The CDR3 is 14 amino acids. V gave up 6 bases and J gave up 2 bases, with 14 bases separating them. The DNA of the CDR3 is TGTGCCAGCAGCCCGACCGGAAAGCCCTACGAGCAGTACTTC. Translating gives CASSPTGKPYEQYF.

The rearrangement uses TRBV5-1 and TRBJ2-2; possible D gene TRBD1, 6 bases. The CDR3 is made up of 14 amino acids. V shed 5 bases and J shed 7 bases, with 15 bases lying between them. Germline values: CDR1 SGHRS, CDR2 YFSETQ. CDR3 nucleotides: TGCGCCAGCAGTCCCGGGACATCTGGCGGGGAGCTGTTTTTT. Its translation is CASSPGTSGGELFF.

The chain uses TRBV20-1 and TRBJ2-7; 7 bases map to TRBD2. After removal of 2 bases from V and 3 bases from J, the junction contained 10 bases not matched to a gene. The CDR3 extends over 15 amino acids. Germline-derived CDR1 and CDR2 are DFQATT and SNEGSKA (reference sequence). The CDR3 loop is CSARLRWGGDYEQYF. The CDR3 DNA follows: TGCAGTGCTAGATTGAGGTGGGGGGGAGACTACGAGCAGTACTTC.

In its sample, this clonotype was seen many times. The rearrangement uses TRBV29-1 and TRBJ2-7; D is unresolved. CDR1 is SQVTM, CDR2 ANQGSEA, per germline. This CDR3 comprises 12 residues. The V and J ends lost 3 bases and 5 bases respectively, with 11 bases between them. DNA of the CDR3: TGCAGCGTTGATAAAGGGTTAGACGAGCAGTACTTC. Its protein product is CSVDKGLDEQYF.

The chain links TRBV6-2 or TRBV6-3 to TRBJ2-3; D may be TRBD2 (5 bases). CDR3 length: 15 amino acids. V lost 7 bases, J lost 6 bases, and 20 bases lay in between. The V gene's germline CDR1 is MNHEY and CDR2 SVGEGT. The CDR3 sequence is CASTLAGTRRDTQYF. CDR3 nucleotides: TGTGCCAGCACCTTAGCCGGAACTAGACGGGATACGCAGTATTTT.

The genes are TRBV27 and TRBJ2-7, with TRBD2 matching 7 bases. The germline gives CDR1 MNHEY, CDR2 SMNVEV (reference sequence). Trimming removed 5 bases from V and 4 bases from J; junction bases left unmatched: 11. The CDR3 has 15 residues. The CDR3 DNA sequence: TGTGCCAGCAGTGGCGGGGAGGGGTTCGGTTACGAGCAGTACTTC. Its translation is CASSGGEGFGYEQYF.

This chain links TRBV6-6 with TRBJ2-5; D is possibly TRBD2 (6 bases). V was pared by 11 bases and J by 2 bases, with 9 bases between. Germline V gives CDR1 MNHNY, CDR2 SVGAGI (reference sequence). CDR3 length: 11 residues. DNA of the CDR3: TGTGCCGGGGGGTATCAAGAGACCCAGTACTTC. It is translated as CAGGYQETQYF.

The rearrangement uses TRBV7-9 and TRBJ2-5, with a tentative D call TRBD1 (7 bases). The CDR3 contains 13 residues. Germline CDR1 is SEHNR and CDR2 is FQNEAQ (reference sequence). V was cut by 5 bases and J by 6 bases, with 13 bases left in between. The CDR3 is CASSQTGRQTQYF. The CDR3 coding sequence is TGTGCCAGCAGCCAGACAGGGAGGCAGACCCAGTACTTC.

The J gene is TRBJ1-2, the V gene TRBV25-1; D unclear. Germline V gene data show CDR1 as MGHDK and CDR2 as SYGVNS. Trimming took off 9 bases at V and 1 base at J, with 12 bases between the two ends. The CDR3 loop spans 13 amino acids. This chain's CDR3 is CASVGTLNYGYTF. The CDR3 DNA follows: TGTGCCAGTGTGGGCACCCTTAACTATGGCTACACCTTC.

This clonotype showed up just a few times. The chain has TRBV20-1 and TRBJ1-1; 7 bases agree with TRBD1. Looked up from germline, CDR1 is DFQATT and CDR2 is SNEGSKA (reference sequence). The ends lost 2 bases at V and 4 bases at J; junction bases unmatched: 4. The CDR3 is 13 amino acids. The CDR3 loop is CSARTGTVTEAFF. The CDR3 bases are TGCAGTGCTAGAACCGGGACAGTCACTGAAGCTTTCTTT.

This chain uses TRBV12-3 or TRBV12-4 with TRBJ1-2; possibly TRBD1 for D (5 bases). Trimming pared 6 bases from V and 7 bases from J, leaving 12 bases between. CDR3 length: 12 amino acids. The CDR3 sequence is CASSRWTTGYTF. CDR3 DNA: TGTGCCAGCAGCCGCTGGACAACTGGCTACACCTTC.

This clonotype has only a few counts. This chain uses TRBV18 with TRBJ2-7, with 7 bases matching TRBD1. V lost 8 bases to trimming and J lost 0 bases; unmatched junction nucleotides: 7. The germline CDR1 and CDR2 sequences are KGHSH and LQKENI. This CDR3 is built from 14 residues. This chain's CDR3 is CASRADRSSYEQYF. CDR3 nucleotides: TGTGCCAGCCGCGCGGACAGGAGCTCCTACGAGCAGTACTTC.

This clonotype occurred many times. The V and J genes are TRBV29-1 and TRBJ2-5; the D gene is possibly TRBD1 (5 bases). Germline V gene sequence: CDR1 SQVTM, CDR2 ANQGSEA. This CDR3 region has 12 residues. The CDR3 nucleotides are TGCAGTGCTCGGGCAGACAGAGAGACCCAGTACTTC. Protein sequence: CSARADRETQYF.

The chain carries TRBV4-3 and TRBJ1-6, with 11 bases that match TRBD1. CDR1 LGHNA and CDR2 YSLEER come from the germline V gene. The ends lost 3 bases at V and 9 bases at J; junction bases unmatched: 4. The CDR3 contains 15 residues. CDR3 region: CASSHRDRGFSPLHF. The CDR3 coding sequence is TGCGCCAGCAGCCACCGGGACAGGGGGTTTTCACCCCTCCACTTT.

This clonotype was detected many times. J is TRBJ1-1 and V is TRBV29-1, with D possibly matching TRBD1 (6 bases). V lost 6 bases to trimming and J lost 11 bases, with 22 bases between them. The CDR3 covers 13 residues. Germline V gene sequence: CDR1 SQVTM, CDR2 ANQGSEA. CDR3 DNA sequence: TGCAGCGTATCCACCGTCTCAGGGGAATGGGCTTTCTTT. This sequence encodes CSVSTVSGEWAFF.

The chain recombines TRBV5-1 with TRBJ1-5; tentative D call: TRBD1 (5 bases). The length of the CDR3 is 11 residues. Germline-derived CDR1 and CDR2 are SGHRS and YFSETQ. V was pared by 0 bases and J by 10 bases, with 5 bases between. The CDR3 region is CASSLGDPQHF. The DNA for the CDR3 is TGCGCCAGCAGCTTGGGGGACCCCCAGCATTTT. The complete variable domain, with remaining parts taken from reference TRBV5-1 and TRBJ1-5, reads KAGVTQTPRYLIKTRGQQVTLSCSPISGHRSVSWYQQTPGQGLQFLFEYFSETQRNKGNFPGRFSGRQFSNSRSEMNVSTLELGDSALYLCASSLGDPQHFGDGTRLSIL.